Below, 17 T cell receptor beta chains from the same sample are listed, as sequenced in a study of cytomegalovirus exposure and HLA in healthy donors. The PCR used 60 Vbeta and 13 Jbeta primers. TCRdb's copy holds only in-frame clones and misses some; the assay was immunoSEQ multiplex PCR. The repertoire holds about 73,000 clones, with 67% as singletons. Sequencing was performed on PBMCs. These receptors all stem from a woman aged 45-65 years in good health and CMV-seropositive.

This sequence joins TRBV5-1 and TRBJ2-3; the D gene is possibly TRBD2 (6 bases). The ends were cut back, 2 bases at V and 0 bases at J, with 16 bases in the middle. The germline V gene has CDR1 SGHRS and CDR2 YFSETQ. This CDR3 spans 17 amino acids. This CDR3 reads CASSLGISGISTDTQYF. For the CDR3, the DNA is TGCGCCAGCAGCTTAGGTATTAGCGGAATTAGCACAGATACGCAGTATTTT.

V gene TRBV7-6 combines with J gene TRBJ2-1, with 10 positions matching TRBD1. This CDR3 has 13 residues. V gave up 1 base and J gave up 10 bases; unmatched junction bases: 1. Germline V lookup: CDR1 SGHVS, CDR2 FNYEAQ. This chain's CDR3 is CASSLGGQGEQFF. CDR3 in DNA: TGTGCCAGCAGCTTAGGGGGACAGGGGGAGCAGTTCTTC.

This clone turned up a few times. J is TRBJ2-1 and V is TRBV5-1, with 8 bases matching TRBD2. This CDR3 has 16 amino acids. Germline trimming cut 5 bases from V and 0 bases from J; bases unmatched to any gene: 7. CDR1 is SGHRS, CDR2 YFSETQ, per germline. CDR3 nucleotides: TGCGCCAGCAGAGTTCTGGGGACTAGCTCCTACAATGAGCAGTTCTTC. Encoded protein: CASRVLGTSSYNEQFF.

The rearrangement uses TRBV11-2 and TRBJ1-1; 7 positions match TRBD1. The V gene end was trimmed by 5 bases and the J gene end by 3 bases; junction bases not matched to a gene: 6. CDR1 and CDR2 (germline): SGHAT, FQNNGV. The CDR3 length is 14 residues. The CDR3 spells CASSRGTEYTEAFF. For the CDR3, the DNA is TGTGCCAGCAGCCGAGGGACAGAGTACACTGAAGCTTTCTTT.

The chain has TRBV5-6 and TRBJ1-2, with 7 bases fitting TRBD1. CDR3 length: 14 amino acids. After removal of 6 bases from V and 4 bases from J, the junction contained 9 bases not matched to a gene. Germline V gene lookup returns CDR1 SGHDT and CDR2 YYEEEE. The CDR3 nucleotides are TGTGCCAGCAATAGGGGACAGCCTGGCTATGGCTACACCTTC. It is translated as CASNRGQPGYGYTF.

In its sample, this clone was seen a few times. This chain connects TRBV25-1 to TRBJ1-1; D uncertain. This CDR3 contains 13 residues. Germline V CDR1 and CDR2: MGHDK, SYGVNS. Trimming removed 1 base at V and 1 base at J, with 4 bases between. This CDR3 reads CASSELENTEAFF. The DNA for the CDR3 is TGTGCCAGCAGTGAATTAGAGAACACTGAAGCTTTCTTT.

On this clone itself: The junction departs from the called germline gene at one end, perhaps through a read error. The chain links TRBV19 to TRBJ1-5; D might be TRBD1 (5 bases). CDR3 length: 15 residues. The germline V gene has CDR1 LNHDA and CDR2 SQIVND (reference sequence). In nucleotides, the CDR3 is TGTGCCAGTAGTATCGACAGACTGTTAAATCGGCCCCAGCATTTT. Its protein product is CASSIDRLLNRPQHF.

This sequence joins TRBV28 and TRBJ2-1; tentative D call: TRBD2 (5 bases). Germline CDR1 and CDR2: MDHEN and SYDVKM. The CDR3 runs 14 residues. V gave up 9 bases and J gave up 5 bases, with 17 bases separating them. The CDR3 nucleotides are TGTGCCAGTATCCCTAGCCGCCCGAACAATGAGCAGTTCTTC. Translating gives CASIPSRPNNEQFF.

The CDR3: CASSDEAEWYSNQPQHF. The CDR3, as DNA: TGTGCCAGCAGTGATGAGGCGGAGTGGTATAGCAATCAGCCCCAGCATTTT. The V and J genes are TRBV6-1 and TRBJ1-5; no definite D call. The germline V and J ends were trimmed by 3 bases and 0 bases, with 15 bases remaining between them. Germline lookup yields CDR1 MNHNS and CDR2 SASEGT. The CDR3 has 17 amino acids.

J is TRBJ2-7 and V is TRBV7-9, with TRBD1 identical over 8 bases. The germline V gene encodes CDR1 SEHNR and CDR2 FQNEAQ (reference sequence). V lost 3 bases to trimming and J lost 5 bases; unmatched junction nucleotides: 6. The CDR3 totals 14 residues. This CDR3 reads CASSFGQGIHEQYF. The CDR3 DNA follows: TGTGCCAGCAGCTTTGGACAGGGAATCCACGAGCAGTACTTC.

Only a few counts were recorded for this clone. CDR3 nucleotides: TGTGCCAGCAGCACCGGGACAGGCAGTATTTCAGCCTATGGCTACACCTTC. As protein: CASSTGTGSISAYGYTF. The rearrangement uses TRBV13 and TRBJ1-2, with 8 bases that match TRBD1. The CDR3 spans 17 residues. Trimming at V came to 5 bases and at J to 4 bases, leaving 15 bases not matched to a gene. Germline lookup yields CDR1 PRHDT and CDR2 FYEKMQ (reference sequence).

V and J are TRBV6-1 and TRBJ1-1, with D possibly TRBD1 on 5 matching bases. The CDR3 is 15 residues long. V was cut by 1 base and J by 2 bases, with 11 bases left in between. CDR1 and CDR2 from the germline V gene are MNHNS and SASEGT. This chain's CDR3 is CASSEDRIPNTEAFF. The CDR3 nucleotides read TGTGCCAGCAGTGAAGACAGGATACCTAACACTGAAGCTTTCTTT.

The V and J genes are TRBV27 and TRBJ1-1; no clear D. The germline V gene has CDR1 MNHEY and CDR2 SMNVEV (reference sequence). V shed 6 bases and J shed 1 base, with 12 bases lying between them. This CDR3 has 14 amino acids. The CDR3: CASRREASNTEAFF. CDR3 DNA: TGTGCCAGCAGACGGGAGGCATCGAACACTGAAGCTTTCTTT.

The CDR3 is CASSLGLDSEAFF. DNA of the CDR3: TGTGCCAGCAGCTTAGGGCTGGACAGCGAAGCTTTCTTT. This chain joins TRBV11-2 and TRBJ1-1; tentatively, D is TRBD1 (6 bases). Germline V lookup: CDR1 SGHAT, CDR2 FQNNGV. The CDR3 totals 13 residues. V was pared by 1 base and J by 8 bases, with 11 bases between.

The CDR3 bases are TGTGCCGGCACCCCCGAGATGATGGGGCACTACGAGCAGTACTTC. Protein sequence: CAGTPEMMGHYEQYF. The chain uses TRBV6-6 and TRBJ2-7, with D possibly being TRBD1 (5 bases). The V end lost 11 bases, the J end lost 3 bases, and 23 bases lay between the germline ends. Germline V gives CDR1 MNHNY, CDR2 SVGAGI (reference sequence). This CDR3 has 15 residues.

This clone has only one observation. The V gene is TRBV11-2, the J gene TRBJ2-5; D is uncertain. V lost 2 bases and J 5 bases, leaving 3 bases between the germline ends. The CDR3 extends over 11 amino acids. CDR1 and CDR2 (germline): SGHAT, FQNNGV. DNA for the CDR3: TGTGCCAGCAGCTTACGGGAGACCCAGTACTTC. Translation gives CASSLRETQYF.

The chain joins TRBV7-3 to TRBJ2-7, with a weak D call TRBD2 (6 bases). V lost 5 bases to trimming and J lost 12 bases, with 14 bases between them. The CDR3 covers 11 residues. CDR1 SGHTA and CDR2 FQGTGA come from the germline V gene. The DNA for the CDR3 is TGTGCCAGCAGCCCCGGGACTCAGTTGTACGTC. It yields the protein CASSPGTQLYV.